This T cell receptor beta chain was observed in a study of blood T cells in healthy people across ages. Broader study findings: Compared with aged donors, long-lived donors showed fewer expanded clones, suggesting selection.

Through a sample-barcoded 5' primer and a J-beta primer mix, a second PCR was run for roughly 6 to 12 cycles. MiXCR, run by TCRdb on the 5' RACE reads, gives a single entry per CDR3 protein. The sample includes more than 1,000,000 distinct CDR3 sequences, under 30% seen only once; the top ten take approximately 0.75%. This clonotype was seen more than once but under ten times. Its specificity is unknown. The length of the CDR3 is 14 residues. CDR1 and CDR2 from the germline V gene are SGDLS and YYNGEE. V was cut by 2 bases and J by 3 bases, with 11 bases left in between. This sample also belongs to another study, concerning T cells of mothers and their children.

Sequencing was done on a sample of blood. The sequence was collected from a girl aged 2-15 years in good health. The chain employs TRBV9 and TRBJ1-1, with D perhaps matching TRBD1 (5 bases). In nucleotides, the CDR3 is TGTGCCAGCAGCGTGTGGGGGGAGGACACTGAAGCTTTCTTT. Translation: CASSVWGEDTEAFF.